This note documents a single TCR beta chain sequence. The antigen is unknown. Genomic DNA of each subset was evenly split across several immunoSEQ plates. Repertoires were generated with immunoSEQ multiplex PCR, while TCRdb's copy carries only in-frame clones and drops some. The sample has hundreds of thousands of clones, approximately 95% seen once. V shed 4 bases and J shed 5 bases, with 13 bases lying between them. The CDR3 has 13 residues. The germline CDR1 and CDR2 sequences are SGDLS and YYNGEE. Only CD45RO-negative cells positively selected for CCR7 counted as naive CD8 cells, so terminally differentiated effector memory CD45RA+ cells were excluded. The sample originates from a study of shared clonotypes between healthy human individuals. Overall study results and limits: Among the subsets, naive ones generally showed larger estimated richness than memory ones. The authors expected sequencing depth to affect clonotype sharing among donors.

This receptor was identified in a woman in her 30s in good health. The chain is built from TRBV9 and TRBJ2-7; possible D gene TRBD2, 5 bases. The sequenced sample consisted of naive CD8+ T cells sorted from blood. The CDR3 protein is CASSREGLHEQYF. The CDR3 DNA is TGTGCCAGCAGCAGAGAGGGTCTCCACGAGCAGTACTTC. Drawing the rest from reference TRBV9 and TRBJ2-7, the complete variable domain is DSGVTQTPKHLITATGQRVTLRCSPRSGDLSVYWYQQSLDQGLQFLIQYYNGEERAKGNILERFSAQQFPDLHSELNLSSLELGDSALYFCASSREGLHEQYFGPGTRLTVT.